The 21 T cell receptor beta chains given below trace back to one sample, sequenced in a study of T cell responses to AZD1222 COVID-19 vaccine. Clones were read by immunoSEQ multiplex PCR, and TCRdb kept only the in-frame ones, dropping some. The sample lists fewer than 200,000 clones, around 93% occurring once. The sequencing used peripheral blood, collected on day 0 of AZD1222 vaccination. These receptors all stem from an adult in good health.

The chain's CDR3 is CASSLAASGRVDTQYF. The CDR3 coding sequence is TGTGCCAGCAGCTTAGCAGCTAGCGGGAGAGTAGATACGCAGTATTTT. The V gene is TRBV7-3, the J gene TRBJ2-3; TRBD2 matches at 10 bases. The trim removed 2 bases at V and 5 bases at J, leaving 7 bases unmatched. This CDR3 spans 16 amino acids. The germline V gene encodes CDR1 SGHTA and CDR2 FQGTGA.

The chain couples TRBV5-1 to TRBJ1-1, with 11 bases lining up with TRBD1. CDR3 size: 18 residues. CDR1 and CDR2 (germline): SGHRS, YFSETQ. The J segment lost 2 bases and the V segment lost 4 bases, leaving 13 bases of the junction unmatched. CDR3 sequence: CASSHRSRDRGVNTEAFF. The CDR3 DNA reads TGCGCCAGCAGCCACAGGTCCCGGGACAGGGGGGTTAACACTGAAGCTTTCTTT.

The chain joins TRBV6-5 to TRBJ1-1; D perhaps matches TRBD1 (5 bases). There are 13 residues in the CDR3. Deletions cut 5 bases from V and 9 bases from J, with 16 bases between. Germline CDR1 reads MNHEY; CDR2 reads SVGAGI. The CDR3 bases are TGTGCCAGCAGTACCGGGACGCTAATTAAAGCTTTCTTT. Amino acid sequence: CASSTGTLIKAFF.

The V call is TRBV15, the J call TRBJ2-5; no definite D call. In germline, CDR1 is LNHNV, CDR2 YYDKDF (reference sequence). The CDR3 sequence is 15 residues long. Deletions cut 0 bases from V and 1 base from J, with 9 bases between. The CDR3 bases are TGTGCCACCAGCAGAGATTTGGGCAGCCAAGAGACCCAGTACTTC. The encoded protein is CATSRDLGSQETQYF.

J is TRBJ2-3 and V is TRBV28, with 8 nucleotides matching TRBD2. The CDR3 runs 14 residues. J lost 4 bases, V lost 10 bases, and 10 bases had no gene match. The germline gives CDR1 MDHEN, CDR2 SYDVKM. Here the CDR3 reads CAIMAGGIADTQYF. The CDR3 nucleotides read TGTGCCATCATGGCGGGAGGTATAGCAGATACGCAGTATTTT.

The rearrangement joins TRBV29-1 to TRBJ2-7; 9 bases match TRBD1. This CDR3 comprises 13 residues. The V gene end was trimmed by 6 bases and the J gene end by 3 bases; junction bases not matched to a gene: 6. Germline CDR1 is SQVTM and CDR2 is ANQGSEA. The CDR3 region is CSVRTGERYEQYF. CDR3 DNA sequence: TGCAGCGTCAGGACAGGGGAACGCTACGAGCAGTACTTC.

V and J are TRBV9 and TRBJ1-1, with D hard to call. Trimming cost V 4 bases and J 1 base, with 8 bases left between them. The germline gives CDR1 SGDLS, CDR2 YYNGEE. The CDR3 is made up of 13 amino acids. The CDR3 nucleotides are TGTGCCAGCAGCCCCGCCGGGAACACTGAAGCTTTCTTT. Its translation is CASSPAGNTEAFF.

The V and J genes are TRBV10-3 and TRBJ2-3; D is undetermined. The germline gives CDR1 ENHRY, CDR2 SYGVKD. The ends were cut back, 0 bases at V and 5 bases at J, with 12 bases in the middle. The CDR3 runs 15 residues. CDR3 DNA sequence: TGTGCCATCAGTGAGTCATCTATGTTCGGAGATACGCAGTATTTT. Translating it yields CAISESSMFGDTQYF.

This clone showed up just a few times. The V call is TRBV28, the J call TRBJ1-2, with a weak D call TRBD1 (6 bases). The CDR3 runs 13 residues. Germline values: CDR1 MDHEN, CDR2 SYDVKM. The V gene lost 7 bases and the J gene lost 6 bases, with 15 bases spanning the gap. DNA for the CDR3: TGTGCCAGCACCTCTCAGGGGCTGGATGGCTACACCTTC. Translation gives CASTSQGLDGYTF.

This chain links TRBV7-7 with TRBJ2-1, with 7 bases matching TRBD2. Germline CDR1 is SSHAT and CDR2 is FNYEAQ (reference sequence). V trimming: 5 bases; J trimming: 4 bases; junction bases outside the gene matches: 11. The CDR3 extends over 16 amino acids. The CDR3 here is CASSLKRGGVYNEQFF. As DNA, the CDR3 is TGTGCCAGCAGCCTCAAGCGCGGGGGAGTTTACAATGAGCAGTTCTTC.

The chain is built from TRBV3-1 (or the pseudogene TRBV3-2) and TRBJ1-1; 11 bases line up with TRBD1. V dropped 8 bases and J dropped 6; count of bases not matched to a gene: 5. The CDR3 is 13 amino acids. CDR1 is LGHDT and CDR2 is YNNKEL in the germline V gene (reference sequence). The CDR3 is CASGQGALAEAFF. For the CDR3, the DNA is TGTGCCAGCGGACAGGGGGCCCTCGCTGAAGCTTTCTTT.

The chain recombines TRBV14 with TRBJ1-1, with D maybe TRBD1 (5 bases). The CDR3 has 14 amino acids. The germline V gene has CDR1 SGHDN and CDR2 FVKESK. The V end lost 4 bases, the J end lost 1 base, and 10 bases lay between the germline ends. The CDR3 reads CASSLRTGNTEAFF. The DNA for the CDR3 is TGTGCCAGCAGCCTCAGAACAGGGAACACTGAAGCTTTCTTT.

This rearrangement joins TRBV4-1 to TRBJ1-1; 8 bases line up with TRBD1. The CDR3 is made up of 16 amino acids. V lost 1 base to trimming and J lost 4 bases; unmatched junction nucleotides: 8. Per the germline V gene, CDR1 is MGHRA and CDR2 is YSYEKL. The CDR3 reads CASSQGIRGRGTEAFF. CDR3 sequence (DNA): TGCGCCAGCAGCCAAGGGATCAGGGGGCGCGGCACTGAAGCTTTCTTT.

The chain recombines TRBV6-6 with TRBJ2-3; D is ambiguous. CDR3 size: 14 residues. V lost 2 bases and J lost 4, with 10 bases in between. Germline CDR1 and CDR2: MNHNY and SVGAGI (reference sequence). In DNA form, the CDR3 reads TGTGCCAGCAGTTACAGGCAGAATCCAGATACGCAGTATTTT. Encoded protein: CASSYRQNPDTQYF.

The genes are TRBV19 and TRBJ2-3, with 12 bases lining up with TRBD2. The junction had 8 bases not matched to a gene; V was cut back by 5 bases and J by 2 bases. The CDR3 is 17 residues long. The V gene's germline CDR1 is LNHDA and CDR2 SQIVND (reference sequence). This CDR3 reads CASSPLASGRVTDTQYF. The CDR3 DNA reads as TGTGCCAGTAGTCCCCTGGCTAGCGGGAGGGTCACAGATACGCAGTATTTT.

This chain connects TRBV6-5 to TRBJ1-2; the D is unclear. V lost 5 bases to trimming and J lost 2 bases, with 9 bases between them. The CDR3 loop spans 13 amino acids. The germline CDR1 and CDR2 sequences are MNHEY and SVGAGI. The CDR3 region is CASSLEGNYGYTF. CDR3 coding DNA: TGTGCCAGCAGTCTAGAAGGCAACTATGGCTACACCTTC.

The gene calls are TRBV4-3 and TRBJ1-5; D is undetermined. The CDR3 runs 13 residues. Looked up from germline, CDR1 is LGHNA and CDR2 is YSLEER. V was trimmed by 4 bases and J by 7 bases, leaving 11 bases between them. Here the CDR3 DNA reads TGCGCCAGCAGCCCAGGAAGAGAACAGCCCCAGCATTTT. This sequence encodes CASSPGREQPQHF.

V usage is TRBV15 and J usage is TRBJ2-4, with 12 bases aligning to TRBD2. In germline, CDR1 is LNHNV, CDR2 YYDKDF (reference sequence). The CDR3 totals 16 residues. V lost 3 bases to trimming and J lost 9 bases; unmatched junction nucleotides: 9. DNA for the CDR3: TGTGCCACCAGCAGCCTTAGGACTAGCGGGGATAGCATTCAGTACTTC. Translating it yields CATSSLRTSGDSIQYF. Together with reference TRBV15 and TRBJ2-4, the CDR3 gives the full variable domain: DAMVIQNPRYQVTQFGKPVTLSCSQTLNHNVMYWYQQKSSQAPKLLFHYYDKDFNNEADTPDNFQSRRPNTSFCFLDIRSPGLGDTAMYLCATSSLRTSGDSIQYFGAGTRLSVL.

V usage is TRBV4-3 and J usage is TRBJ2-3, with 7 bases identical to TRBD2. The CDR3 consists of 15 residues. Trimming removed 0 bases from V and 4 bases from J; junction bases left unmatched: 4. In germline, CDR1 is LGHNA, CDR2 YSLEER. The chain's CDR3 is CASSQDARESDTQYF. In DNA form, the CDR3 reads TGCGCCAGCAGCCAAGATGCGCGGGAGTCAGATACGCAGTATTTT.

The chain carries TRBV6-1 and TRBJ1-2, with D tentatively TRBD1 (5 bases). Germline V gene lookup returns CDR1 MNHNS and CDR2 SASEGT. Trimming removed 3 bases from V and 2 bases from J, with 7 bases in between. This CDR3 contains 13 residues. This chain's CDR3 is CASSDRENYGYTF. The CDR3 DNA reads as TGTGCCAGCAGTGACAGGGAAAACTATGGCTACACCTTC.

The chain uses TRBV30 and TRBJ2-7; D may be TRBD1 or TRBD2 (5 bases each). V lost 3 bases, J lost 1 base, and 7 bases lay in between. The V gene's germline CDR1 is GTSNPN and CDR2 SVGIG (reference sequence). The CDR3 has 12 amino acids. Here the CDR3 reads CAWRGRSYEQYF. The CDR3 bases are TGTGCCTGGAGGGGACGATCCTACGAGCAGTACTTC. The full variable domain, in which reference TRBV30 and TRBJ2-7 provide the parts outside the CDR3, is SQTIHQWPATLVQPVGSPLSLECTVEGTSNPNLYWYRQAAGRGLQLLFYSVGIGQISSEVPQNLSASRPQDRQFILSSKKLLLSDSGFYLCAWRGRSYEQYFGPGTRLTVT.